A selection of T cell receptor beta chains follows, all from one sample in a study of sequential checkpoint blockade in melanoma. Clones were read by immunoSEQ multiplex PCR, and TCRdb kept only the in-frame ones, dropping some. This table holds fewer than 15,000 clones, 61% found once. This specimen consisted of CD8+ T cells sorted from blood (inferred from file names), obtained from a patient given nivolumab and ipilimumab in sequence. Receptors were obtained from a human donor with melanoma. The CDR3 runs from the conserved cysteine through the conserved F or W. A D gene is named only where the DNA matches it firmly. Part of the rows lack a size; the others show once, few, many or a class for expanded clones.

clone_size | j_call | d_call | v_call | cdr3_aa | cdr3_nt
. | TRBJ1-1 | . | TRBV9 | CASSGGGNTEAFF | TGTGCCAGCAGTGGGGGGGGGAACACTGAAGCTTTCTTT
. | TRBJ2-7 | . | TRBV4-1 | CASSQVSGSYEQYF | TGCGCCAGCAGCCAAGTCTCGGGTAGCTACGAGCAGTACTTC
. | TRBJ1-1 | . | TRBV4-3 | CASSQDRVSEAFF | TGCGCCAGCAGCCAAGACAGGGTCTCTGAAGCTTTCTTT
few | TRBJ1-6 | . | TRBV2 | CASSDAGWGSPLHF | TGTGCCAGCAGTGACGCAGGGTGGGGTTCACCCCTCCACTTT
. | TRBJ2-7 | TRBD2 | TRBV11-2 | CASSFSSGRGGYEQYF | TGTGCCAGCAGCTTCAGCAGCGGGAGAGGCGGCTACGAGCAGTACTTC
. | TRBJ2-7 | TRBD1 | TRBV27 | CASSRGTVYEQYF | TGTGCCAGCAGTAGAGGGACAGTCTACGAGCAGTACTTC
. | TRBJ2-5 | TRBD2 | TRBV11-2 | CASSFPREGSQETQYF | TGTGCCAGCAGCTTCCCGAGGGAGGGAAGCCAAGAGACCCAGTACTTC
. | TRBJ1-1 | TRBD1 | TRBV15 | CATSSHRGLTEAFF | TGTGCCACCAGCTCTCACAGGGGGCTCACTGAAGCTTTCTTT
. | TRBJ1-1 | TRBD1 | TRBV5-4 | CASSRDRVTEAFF | TGTGCCAGCAGCCGGGACAGGGTCACTGAAGCTTTCTTT
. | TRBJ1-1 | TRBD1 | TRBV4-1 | CASSQGVTGGTEAFF | TGCGCCAGCAGCCAAGGGGTAACAGGGGGCACTGAAGCTTTCTTT
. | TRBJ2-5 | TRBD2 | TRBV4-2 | CASSQTLGAGVETQYF | TGTGCCAGCAGCCAGACCCTCGGAGCGGGGGTAGAGACCCAGTACTTC
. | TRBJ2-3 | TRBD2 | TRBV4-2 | CASSQDSGGPLDTQYF | TGTGCCAGCAGCCAAGATTCGGGGGGGCCGTTAGATACGCAGTATTTT
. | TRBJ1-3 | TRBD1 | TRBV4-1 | CASSQATGTGRNTIYF | TGCGCCAGCAGCCAAGCCACGGGGACAGGACGAAACACCATATATTTT
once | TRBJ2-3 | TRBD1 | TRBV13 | CASSLGTGTDTQYF | TGTGCCAGCAGCTTAGGGACAGGGACGGATACGCAGTATTTT
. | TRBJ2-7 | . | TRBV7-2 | CASSYDRLVSYEQYF | TGTGCCAGCAGTTACGACAGGTTGGTCTCCTACGAGCAGTACTTC
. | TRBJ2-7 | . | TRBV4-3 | CASSQVGAASYEQYF | TGCGCCAGCAGCCAAGTAGGGGCCGCCTCCTACGAGCAGTACTTC
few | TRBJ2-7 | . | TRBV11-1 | CASSLAGGDYEQYF | TGTGCCAGCAGCTTAGCAGGAGGGGACTACGAGCAGTACTTC
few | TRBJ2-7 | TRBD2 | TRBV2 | CASSEGREGYEQYF | TGTGCCAGCAGTGAAGGCAGGGAGGGGTACGAGCAGTACTTC
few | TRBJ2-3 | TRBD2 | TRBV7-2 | CASSPTSGVTDTQYF | TGTGCCAGCAGCCCAACTAGCGGGGTGACAGATACGCAGTATTTT
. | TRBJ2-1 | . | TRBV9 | CASSGAPNEQFF | TGTGCCAGCAGCGGGGCGCCCAATGAGCAGTTCTTC
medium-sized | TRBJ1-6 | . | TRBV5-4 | CASRTAEDYSPLHF | TGTGCCAGCAGGACGGCGGAGGATTATTCACCCCTCCACTTT
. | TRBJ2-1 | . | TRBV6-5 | CASSYLAGSSYNEQFF | TGTGCCAGCAGTTACCTGGCGGGGAGCTCCTACAATGAGCAGTTCTTC
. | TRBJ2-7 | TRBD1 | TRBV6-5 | CASSYRDSYYEQYF | TGTGCCAGCAGTTACAGGGACAGTTACTACGAGCAGTACTTC
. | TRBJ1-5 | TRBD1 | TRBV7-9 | CASSSGTGSNQPQHF | TGTGCCAGCAGCAGCGGGACAGGGAGCAATCAGCCCCAGCATTTT
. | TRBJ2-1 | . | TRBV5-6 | CASSAVHEQFF | TGTGCCAGCAGCGCGGTCCATGAGCAGTTCTTC
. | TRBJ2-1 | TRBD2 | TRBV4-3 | CASSPRLAEYNEQFF | TGCGCCAGCAGCCCCCGACTAGCGGAGTACAATGAGCAGTTCTTC
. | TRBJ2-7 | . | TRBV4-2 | CASSQERGDSYEQYF | TGTGCCAGCAGCCAAGAGCGAGGGGACTCCTACGAGCAGTACTTC
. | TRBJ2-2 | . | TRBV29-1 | CSVEDDAGEATGELFF | TGCAGCGTTGAAGATGATGCCGGGGAAGCCACCGGGGAGCTGTTTTTT
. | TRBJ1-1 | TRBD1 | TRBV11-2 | CASSWDRGLGEAFF | TGTGCCAGCAGTTGGGACAGGGGGCTTGGTGAAGCTTTCTTT
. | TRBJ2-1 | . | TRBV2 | CASSDKASEGNEQFF | TGTGCCAGCAGTGATAAGGCTAGCGAGGGAAATGAGCAGTTCTTC
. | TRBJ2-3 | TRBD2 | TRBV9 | CASTPWGGSTDTQYF | TGTGCCAGCACCCCCTGGGGAGGGAGCACAGATACGCAGTATTTT
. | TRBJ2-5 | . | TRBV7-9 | CASSSSGVRETQYF | TGTGCCAGCAGCTCATCAGGGGTTCGAGAGACCCAGTACTTC
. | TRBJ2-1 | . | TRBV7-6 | CASSLAGSSYNEQFF | TGTGCCAGCAGCTTAGCCGGGAGCTCCTACAATGAGCAGTTCTTC
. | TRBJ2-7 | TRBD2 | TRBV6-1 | CASTSGSGAPYEQYF | TGTGCCAGCACTAGCGGGAGTGGAGCTCCCTACGAGCAGTACTTC
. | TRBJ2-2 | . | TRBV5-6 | CASSFGLNTGELFF | TGTGCCAGCAGCTTTGGACTAAACACCGGGGAGCTGTTTTTT
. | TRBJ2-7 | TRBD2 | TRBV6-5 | CASSYSGGPSYEQYF | TGTGCCAGCAGTTACTCGGGAGGGCCCTCCTACGAGCAGTACTTC
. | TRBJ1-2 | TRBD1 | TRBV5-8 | CASSWTGGTYGYTF | TGTGCCAGCAGCTGGACAGGGGGCACCTATGGCTACACCTTC
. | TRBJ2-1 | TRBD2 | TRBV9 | CASSVGTSGYNEQFF | TGTGCCAGCAGCGTCGGGACTAGCGGGTACAATGAGCAGTTCTTC
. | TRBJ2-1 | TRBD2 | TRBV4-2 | CASSQGLAGESYNEQFF | TGTGCCAGCAGCCAAGGGCTAGCGGGGGAGTCCTACAATGAGCAGTTCTTC
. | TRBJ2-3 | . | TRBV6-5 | CASSYSIAGTQYF | TGTGCCAGCAGTTACTCGATCGCGGGAACGCAGTATTTT
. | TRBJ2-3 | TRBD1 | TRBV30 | CAWSMGQGWTDTQYF | TGTGCCTGGAGTATGGGACAGGGGTGGACAGATACGCAGTATTTT
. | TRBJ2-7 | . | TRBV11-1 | CASSFVSGYEQYF | TGTGCCAGCAGCTTTGTCAGCGGGTACGAGCAGTACTTC
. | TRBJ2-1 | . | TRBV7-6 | CASSLAIGRLGYNEQFF | TGTGCCAGCAGCTTAGCGATTGGGAGGCTGGGCTACAATGAGCAGTTCTTC
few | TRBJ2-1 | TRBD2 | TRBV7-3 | CASSGPLAGGRFF | TGTGCCAGCAGCGGCCCACTCGCGGGAGGGAGGTTCTTC
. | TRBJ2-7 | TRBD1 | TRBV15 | CATSRGPPGGYEQYF | TGTGCCACCAGCAGAGGCCCGCCAGGGGGTTACGAGCAGTACTTC